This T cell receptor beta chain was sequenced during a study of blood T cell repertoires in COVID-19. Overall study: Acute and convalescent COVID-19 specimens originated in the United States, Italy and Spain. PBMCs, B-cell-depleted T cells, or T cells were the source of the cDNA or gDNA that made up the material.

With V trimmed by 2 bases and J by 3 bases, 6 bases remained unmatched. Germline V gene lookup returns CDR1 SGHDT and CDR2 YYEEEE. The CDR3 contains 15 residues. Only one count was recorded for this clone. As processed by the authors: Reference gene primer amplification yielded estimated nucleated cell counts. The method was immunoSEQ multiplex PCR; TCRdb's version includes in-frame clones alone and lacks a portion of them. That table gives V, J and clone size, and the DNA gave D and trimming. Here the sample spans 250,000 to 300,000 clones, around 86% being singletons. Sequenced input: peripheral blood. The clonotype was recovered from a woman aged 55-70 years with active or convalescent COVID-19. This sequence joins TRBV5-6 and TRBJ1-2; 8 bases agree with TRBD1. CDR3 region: CASSFNAGQDYGYTF. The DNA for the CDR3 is TGTGCCAGCAGCTTTAACGCGGGACAGGACTATGGCTACACCTTC.